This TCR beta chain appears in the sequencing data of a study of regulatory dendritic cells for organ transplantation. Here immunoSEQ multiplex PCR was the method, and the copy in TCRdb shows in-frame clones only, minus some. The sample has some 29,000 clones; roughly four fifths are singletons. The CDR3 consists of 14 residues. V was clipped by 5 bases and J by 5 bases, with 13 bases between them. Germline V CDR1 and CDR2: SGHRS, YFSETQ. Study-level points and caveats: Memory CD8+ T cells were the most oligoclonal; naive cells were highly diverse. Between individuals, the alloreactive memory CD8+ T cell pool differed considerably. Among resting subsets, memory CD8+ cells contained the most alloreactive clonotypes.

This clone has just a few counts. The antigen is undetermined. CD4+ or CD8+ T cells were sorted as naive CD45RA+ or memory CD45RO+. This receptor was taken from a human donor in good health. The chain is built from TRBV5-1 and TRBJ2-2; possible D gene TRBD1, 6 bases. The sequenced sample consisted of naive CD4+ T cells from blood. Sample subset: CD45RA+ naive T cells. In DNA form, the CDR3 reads TGCGCCAGCAGGTACCGGACAGATACCGGGGAGCTGTTTTTT. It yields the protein CASRYRTDTGELFF.